This T cell receptor (beta chain) derives from a study of cytomegalovirus exposure and HLA in healthy donors. Study background: Of about 400 genotyped donors, about 80% clustered with self-reported Caucasian donors.

Both 60 Vbeta primers and 13 Jbeta primers went into the PCR. Here immunoSEQ multiplex PCR was the method, and the copy in TCRdb shows in-frame clones only, minus some. The sample has around 150,000 clones, 82% seen once. The germline V gene has CDR1 MGHRA and CDR2 YSYEKL. V lost 4 bases and J 0 bases, leaving 27 bases between the germline ends. CDR3 length: 21 residues. The chain recombines TRBV4-1 with TRBJ2-2; a possible D gene is TRBD1 (5 bases). The sequence was obtained from a girl aged 2-15 years in good health and CMV-seropositive. Sequencing was carried out using PBMCs. The CDR3 sequence is CASSRLTATHWTFANTGELFF. Here the CDR3 DNA reads TGCGCCAGCAGCCGGCTGACAGCTACGCATTGGACGTTCGCGAACACCGGGGAGCTGTTTTTT.